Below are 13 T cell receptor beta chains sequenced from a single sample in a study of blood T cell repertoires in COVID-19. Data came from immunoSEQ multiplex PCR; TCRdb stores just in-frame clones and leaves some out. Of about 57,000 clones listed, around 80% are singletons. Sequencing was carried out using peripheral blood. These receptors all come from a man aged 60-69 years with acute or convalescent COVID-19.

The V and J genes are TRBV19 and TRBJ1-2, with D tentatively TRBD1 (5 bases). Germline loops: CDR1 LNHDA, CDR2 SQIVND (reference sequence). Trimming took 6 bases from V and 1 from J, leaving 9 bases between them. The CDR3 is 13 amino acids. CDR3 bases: TGTGCCAGTAGGAGACAGAATAACTATGGCTACACCTTC. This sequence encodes CASRRQNNYGYTF.

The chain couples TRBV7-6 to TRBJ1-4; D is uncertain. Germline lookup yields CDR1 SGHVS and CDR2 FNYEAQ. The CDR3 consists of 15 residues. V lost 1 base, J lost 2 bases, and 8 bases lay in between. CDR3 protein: CASSLGPTTNEKLFF. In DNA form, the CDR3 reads TGTGCCAGCAGCTTAGGTCCCACTACTAATGAAAAACTGTTTTTT.

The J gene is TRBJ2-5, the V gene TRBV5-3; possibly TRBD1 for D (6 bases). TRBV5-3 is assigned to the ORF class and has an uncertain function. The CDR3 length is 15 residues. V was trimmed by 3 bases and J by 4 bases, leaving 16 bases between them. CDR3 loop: CARSSNGTIRETQYF. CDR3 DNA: TGTGCCAGAAGCTCGAATGGGACAATAAGAGAGACCCAGTACTTC.

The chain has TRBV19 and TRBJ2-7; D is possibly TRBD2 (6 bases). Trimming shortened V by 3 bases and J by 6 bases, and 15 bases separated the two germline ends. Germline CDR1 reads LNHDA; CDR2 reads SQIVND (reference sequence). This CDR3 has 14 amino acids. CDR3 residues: CASSMTAGRAEQYF. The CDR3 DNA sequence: TGTGCCAGTAGTATGACGGCGGGAAGGGCCGAGCAGTACTTC.

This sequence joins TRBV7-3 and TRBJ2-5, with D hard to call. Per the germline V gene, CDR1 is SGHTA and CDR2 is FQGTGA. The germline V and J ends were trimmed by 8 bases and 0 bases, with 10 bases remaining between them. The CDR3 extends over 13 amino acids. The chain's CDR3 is CASSGSYQETQYF. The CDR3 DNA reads TGTGCCAGCTCCGGGTCTTACCAAGAGACCCAGTACTTC.

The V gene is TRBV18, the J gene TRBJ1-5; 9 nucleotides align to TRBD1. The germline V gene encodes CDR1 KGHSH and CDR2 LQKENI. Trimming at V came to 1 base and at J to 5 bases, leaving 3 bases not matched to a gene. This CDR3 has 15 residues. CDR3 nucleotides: TGTGCCAGCTCACCACAGGGACAGGGTTATCAGCCCCAGCATTTT. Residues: CASSPQGQGYQPQHF.

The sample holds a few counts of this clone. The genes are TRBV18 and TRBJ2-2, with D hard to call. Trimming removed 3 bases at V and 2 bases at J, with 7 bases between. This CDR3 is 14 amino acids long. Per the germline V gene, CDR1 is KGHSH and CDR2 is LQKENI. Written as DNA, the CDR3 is TGTGCCAGCTCACCCTCGGGTAACACCGGGGAGCTGTTTTTT. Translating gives CASSPSGNTGELFF.

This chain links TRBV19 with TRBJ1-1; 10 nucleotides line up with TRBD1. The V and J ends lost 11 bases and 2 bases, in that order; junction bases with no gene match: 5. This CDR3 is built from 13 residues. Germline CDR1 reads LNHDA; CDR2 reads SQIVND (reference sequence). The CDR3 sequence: CAGRDRGNTEAFF. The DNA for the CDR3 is TGTGCCGGCAGGGACAGGGGTAACACTGAAGCTTTCTTT.

DNA for the CDR3: TGTGCCAGCAACCCGATGAGAGGATTGGGGGGGGTTGACTATAATTCACCCCTCCACTTT. Encoded protein: CASNPMRGLGGVDYNSPLHF. This rearrangement joins TRBV28 to TRBJ1-6; D might be TRBD1 (5 bases). The CDR3 length is 20 residues. V lost 7 bases to trimming and J lost 3 bases, with 28 bases between them. Germline CDR1 and CDR2: MDHEN and SYDVKM.

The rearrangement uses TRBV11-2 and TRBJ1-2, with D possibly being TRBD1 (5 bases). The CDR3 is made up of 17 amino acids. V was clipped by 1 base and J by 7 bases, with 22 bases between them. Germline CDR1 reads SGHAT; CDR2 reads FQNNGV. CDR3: CASSLAPQGAASSGYTF. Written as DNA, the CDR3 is TGTGCCAGCAGCTTAGCCCCCCAGGGTGCCGCCTCTAGTGGCTACACCTTC.

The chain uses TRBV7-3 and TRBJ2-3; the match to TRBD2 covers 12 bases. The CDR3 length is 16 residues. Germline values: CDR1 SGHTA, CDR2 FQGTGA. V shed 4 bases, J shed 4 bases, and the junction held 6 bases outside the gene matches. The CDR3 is CASSSGLAGPADTQYF. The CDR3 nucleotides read TGTGCCAGCAGCTCGGGACTAGCGGGCCCCGCAGATACGCAGTATTTT.

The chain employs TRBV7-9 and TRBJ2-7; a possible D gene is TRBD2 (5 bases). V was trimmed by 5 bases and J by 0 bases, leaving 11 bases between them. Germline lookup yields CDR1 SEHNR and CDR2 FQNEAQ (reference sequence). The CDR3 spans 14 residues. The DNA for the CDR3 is TGTGCCAGCAGCGCACAAGCGGCCTCCTACGAGCAGTACTTC. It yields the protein CASSAQAASYEQYF.

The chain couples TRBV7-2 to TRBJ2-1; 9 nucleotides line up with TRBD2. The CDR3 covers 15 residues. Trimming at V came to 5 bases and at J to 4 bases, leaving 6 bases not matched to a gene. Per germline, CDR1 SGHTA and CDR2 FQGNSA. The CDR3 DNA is TGTGCCAGCAGCCCGCGGGGGGGTTGGTACAATGAGCAGTTCTTC. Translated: CASSPRGGWYNEQFF.